This T cell receptor beta chain was captured by sequencing in a study of technical replicates of blood from several donors. This CDR3 is 16 amino acids long. The assay was immunoSEQ multiplex PCR, and TCRdb's table has in-frame clones only and misses some. The sample yields tens of thousands of clones, 92% seen once. This chain connects TRBV21-1 to TRBJ2-5; the D call in the table, TRBD2, was not verified against the DNA. TRBV21-1 is a documented pseudogene. The clonotype was recovered from a human donor in good health. The material sequenced was T cells isolated from PBMCs. CDR3 sequence reads: CASPRLAGRIQETQYF. The CDR3 bases are TGTGCCAGCCCCCGTCTAGCGGGCAGAATCCAAGAGACCCAGTACTTC.